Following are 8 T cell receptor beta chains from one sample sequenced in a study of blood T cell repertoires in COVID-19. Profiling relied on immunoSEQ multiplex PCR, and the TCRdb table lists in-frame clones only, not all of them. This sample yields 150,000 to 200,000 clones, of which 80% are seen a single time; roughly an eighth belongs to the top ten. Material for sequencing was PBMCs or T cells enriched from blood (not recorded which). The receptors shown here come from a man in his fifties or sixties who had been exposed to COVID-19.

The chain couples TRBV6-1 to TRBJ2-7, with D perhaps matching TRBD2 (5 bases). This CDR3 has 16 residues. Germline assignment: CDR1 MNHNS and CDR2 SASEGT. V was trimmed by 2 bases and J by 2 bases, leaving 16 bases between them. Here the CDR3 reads CASSEMDRGNTYEQYF. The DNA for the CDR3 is TGTGCCAGCAGTGAAATGGACCGAGGGAACACCTACGAGCAGTACTTC.

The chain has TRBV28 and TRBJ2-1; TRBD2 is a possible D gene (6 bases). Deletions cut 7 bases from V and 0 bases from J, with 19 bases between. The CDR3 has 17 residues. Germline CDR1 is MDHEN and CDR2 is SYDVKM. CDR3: CASTSSGETHSYNEQFF. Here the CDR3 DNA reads TGTGCCAGCACTTCTTCGGGAGAAACCCACTCCTACAATGAGCAGTTCTTC.

The CDR3 nucleotides read TGCGCCAGCAGCTTGGTGTCAGGGGCCGGGGAGCTGTTTTTT. Its translation is CASSLVSGAGELFF. The chain has TRBV5-1 and TRBJ2-2, with a weak D call TRBD1 (6 bases). Germline CDR1 and CDR2: SGHRS and YFSETQ. This CDR3 has 14 amino acids. Trimming took off 0 bases at V and 6 bases at J, with 9 bases between the two ends.

DNA of the CDR3: TGTGCCAGCAGCACAACCGGACTAGCGAACACCGGGGAGCTGTTTTTT. Protein sequence: CASSTTGLANTGELFF. The rearrangement uses TRBV5-6 and TRBJ2-2, with 7 positions matching TRBD2. V lost 4 bases and J lost 0; bases outside the gene matches: 6. CDR1 is SGHDT, CDR2 YYEEEE, per germline. This CDR3 comprises 16 residues.

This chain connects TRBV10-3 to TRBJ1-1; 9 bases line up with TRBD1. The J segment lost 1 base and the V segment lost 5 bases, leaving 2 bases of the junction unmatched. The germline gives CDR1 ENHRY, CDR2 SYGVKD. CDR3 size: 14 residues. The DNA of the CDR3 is TGTGCCATCAGTAAGGGACAGGGGAACACTGAAGCTTTCTTT. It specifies CAISKGQGNTEAFF.

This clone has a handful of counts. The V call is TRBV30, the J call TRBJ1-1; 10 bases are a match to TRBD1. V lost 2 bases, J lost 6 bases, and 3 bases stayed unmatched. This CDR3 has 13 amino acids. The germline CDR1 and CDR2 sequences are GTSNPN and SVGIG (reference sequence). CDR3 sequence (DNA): TGTGCCTGGAGTACCGGGACAGGGGCTGAAGCTTTCTTT. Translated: CAWSTGTGAEAFF.

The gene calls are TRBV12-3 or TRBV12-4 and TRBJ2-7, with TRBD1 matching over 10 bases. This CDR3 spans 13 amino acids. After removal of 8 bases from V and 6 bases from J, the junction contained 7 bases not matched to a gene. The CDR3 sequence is CASGRDRGSEQYF. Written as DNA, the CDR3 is TGTGCCAGCGGCCGGGACAGGGGATCCGAGCAGTACTTC.

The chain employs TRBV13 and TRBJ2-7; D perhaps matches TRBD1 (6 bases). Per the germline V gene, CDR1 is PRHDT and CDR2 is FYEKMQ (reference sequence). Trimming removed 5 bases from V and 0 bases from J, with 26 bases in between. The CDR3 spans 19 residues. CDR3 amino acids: CASSPRTGQLPSLSYEQYF. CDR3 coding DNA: TGTGCCAGCAGCCCTCGAACCGGACAGCTCCCTTCTCTCTCCTACGAGCAGTACTTC. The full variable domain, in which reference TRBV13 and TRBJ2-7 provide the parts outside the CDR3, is AAGVIQSPRHLIKEKRETATLKCYPIPRHDTVYWYQQGPGQDPQFLISFYEKMQSDKGSIPDRFSAQQFSDYHSELNMSSLELGDSALYFCASSPRTGQLPSLSYEQYFGPGTRLTVT.